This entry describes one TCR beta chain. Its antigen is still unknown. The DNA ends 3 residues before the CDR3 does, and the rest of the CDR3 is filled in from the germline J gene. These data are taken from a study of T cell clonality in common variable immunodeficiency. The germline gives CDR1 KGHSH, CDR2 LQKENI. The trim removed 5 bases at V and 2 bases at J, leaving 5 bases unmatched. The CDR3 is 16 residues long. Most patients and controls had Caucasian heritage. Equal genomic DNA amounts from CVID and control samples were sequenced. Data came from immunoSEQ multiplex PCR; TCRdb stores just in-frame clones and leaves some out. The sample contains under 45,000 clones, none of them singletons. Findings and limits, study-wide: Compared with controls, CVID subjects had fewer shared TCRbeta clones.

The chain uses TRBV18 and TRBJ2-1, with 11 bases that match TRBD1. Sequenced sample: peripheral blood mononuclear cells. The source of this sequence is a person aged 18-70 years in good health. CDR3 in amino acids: CASSTMGQGAYNEQFF. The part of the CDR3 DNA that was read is TGTGCCAGCTCAACAATGGGACAGGGGGCCTACAATGAG.